Listed here are 22 T cell receptor beta chains from one sample, sequenced in a study of blood T cell repertoires in COVID-19 (dated by TCRdb to 2018 to 2020). Library construction relied on the immunoSEQ multiplex PCR assay. Drawn from immuneACCESS, this table holds only the in-frame rearrangements with V and J called that TCRdb kept. Clones are partly lost; checked studies trace under half to an unresolved V gene and leave the rest unexplained. The table for this sample lists 250,000 to 400,000 clones; about 85% of them were counted only once. The ten largest clonotypes hold 1.5% to 2% of the sample. The sample taken for sequencing was PBMCs or T cells enriched from blood (not recorded which). These TCRs come from a woman in her thirties who had been exposed to COVID-19.

This sequence joins TRBV6-2 or TRBV6-3 and TRBJ1-2; 9 bases fit TRBD1. CDR1 and CDR2 from the germline V gene are MNHEY and SVGEGT. The V and J ends lost 5 bases and 8 bases, in that order; junction bases with no gene match: 3. CDR3 length: 12 residues. CDR3 DNA: TGTGCCAGCAGTGGGACAGGGTTGGGCTACACCTTC. This sequence encodes CASSGTGLGYTF.

The J gene is TRBJ2-5, the V gene TRBV9, with 7 positions matching TRBD1. CDR3 size: 14 residues. Germline loops: CDR1 SGDLS, CDR2 YYNGEE. V lost 4 bases and J lost 5; bases outside the gene matches: 8. The CDR3 here is CASSPTGAQETQYF. DNA of the CDR3: TGTGCCAGCAGCCCCACAGGGGCTCAGGAGACCCAGTACTTC.

The chain recombines TRBV24-1 with TRBJ1-5, with no clear D. Per the germline V gene, CDR1 is KGHDR and CDR2 is SFDVKD. There are 17 residues in the CDR3. Trimming took 0 bases from V and 2 from J, leaving 13 bases between them. The CDR3: CATSDLMQVMCNQPQHF. The CDR3 nucleotides are TGTGCCACCAGTGATTTGATGCAGGTCATGTGCAATCAGCCCCAGCATTTT.

The chain combines TRBV7-2 with TRBJ1-4; D remains ambiguous. Looked up from germline, CDR1 is SGHTA and CDR2 is FQGNSA. The CDR3 runs 15 residues. Deletions cut 2 bases from V and 2 bases from J, with 9 bases between. CDR3 sequence (DNA): TGTGCCAGCAGCTTATTTGGGGAGACTAATGAAAAACTGTTTTTT. This sequence encodes CASSLFGETNEKLFF.

The chain links TRBV30 to TRBJ1-4, with D possibly TRBD1 on 6 matching bases. This CDR3 is 15 amino acids long. Trimming left V 5 bases short and J 2 bases short, with 15 bases between. The germline CDR1 and CDR2 sequences are GTSNPN and SVGIG (reference sequence). CDR3 nucleotides: TGTGCCTGGGGGGGGGCAGGGCCCACTAATGAAAAACTGTTTTTT. It translates to CAWGGAGPTNEKLFF.

This chain joins TRBV3-1 (or the pseudogene TRBV3-2) and TRBJ2-5, with TRBD2 identical over 10 bases. Germline V gene lookup returns CDR1 LGHDT and CDR2 YNNKEL (reference sequence). Trimming at V came to 4 bases and at J to 6 bases, leaving 5 bases not matched to a gene. The length of the CDR3 is 14 residues. The CDR3, as DNA: TGTGCCAGCAGCCCTCTAGCGGGAGTACAGACCCAGTACTTC. Its protein product is CASSPLAGVQTQYF.

CDR3 region: CASSVTGMGEQYF. The CDR3 nucleotides read TGTGCCAGCAGCGTAACAGGGATGGGCGAGCAGTACTTC. The rearrangement uses TRBV9 and TRBJ2-7; perhaps TRBD1 as D (6 bases). V lost 1 base, J lost 6 bases, and 11 bases lay in between. Germline lookup yields CDR1 SGDLS and CDR2 YYNGEE. There are 13 residues in the CDR3. The full variable domain, its missing parts supplied by reference TRBV9 and TRBJ2-7, is DSGVTQTPKHLITATGQRVTLRCSPRSGDLSVYWYQQSLDQGLQFLIQYYNGEERAKGNILERFSAQQFPDLHSELNLSSLELGDSALYFCASSVTGMGEQYFGPGTRLTVT.

CDR3 region: CASSGDRGPIYGYTF. CDR3 nucleotide sequence: TGTGCCAGCAGTGGGGACAGGGGGCCGATCTATGGCTACACCTTC. The J gene is TRBJ1-2, the V gene TRBV2, with TRBD1 matching 12 bases. Trimming took 4 bases from V and 4 from J; bases not matched to a gene: 4. The CDR3 has 15 amino acids. Germline values: CDR1 SNHLY, CDR2 FYNNEI.

The genes are TRBV7-9 and TRBJ1-1, with 7 bases identical to TRBD1. This CDR3 contains 15 residues. Germline CDR1 and CDR2: SEHNR and FQNEAQ (reference sequence). V was clipped by 3 bases and J by 5 bases; unmatched bases: 9. The CDR3 loop is CASSFQQGTVTEAFF. The CDR3 nucleotides read TGTGCCAGCAGCTTCCAACAGGGGACGGTGACTGAAGCTTTCTTT.

This chain uses TRBV19 with TRBJ2-7; 7 positions match TRBD1. Trimming at V came to 6 bases and at J to 2 bases, leaving 4 bases not matched to a gene. The V gene's germline CDR1 is LNHDA and CDR2 SQIVND (reference sequence). The CDR3 contains 13 residues. CDR3 sequence reads: CASRGDSPYEQYF. The CDR3 region has the DNA TGTGCCAGTAGAGGGGACAGTCCCTACGAGCAGTACTTC.

This clone came up many times. The V gene is TRBV30, the J gene TRBJ2-7; 7 nucleotides align to TRBD1. Germline V gene data show CDR1 as GTSNPN and CDR2 as SVGIG (reference sequence). The CDR3 totals 13 residues. With 1 base clipped from V and 5 bases from J, the junction kept 5 bases outside the gene matches. Written as DNA, the CDR3 is TGTGCCTGGAGTGAAGGGGGCCGGGACGAGCAGTACTTC. This encodes CAWSEGGRDEQYF.

This chain uses TRBV7-2 with TRBJ2-5; 8 bases align to TRBD1. CDR3 size: 15 residues. Per germline, CDR1 SGHTA and CDR2 FQGNSA. The V segment lost 2 bases and the J segment 5 bases; nucleotides outside the gene matches: 7. CDR3 sequence reads: CASSLSYRGWETQYF. Written as DNA, the CDR3 is TGTGCCAGCAGCTTATCCTACAGGGGGTGGGAGACCCAGTACTTC.

V usage is TRBV2 and J usage is TRBJ1-1; 8 bases agree with TRBD1. This CDR3 spans 15 amino acids. After removal of 11 bases from V and 7 bases from J, the junction contained 18 bases not matched to a gene. Germline CDR1 and CDR2: SNHLY and FYNNEI. The CDR3 region is CAGPSQGASNGEAFF. CDR3 bases: TGTGCCGGCCCATCCCAGGGGGCTTCTAATGGTGAAGCTTTCTTT.

The CDR3 region is CASSRTAGAMNTEAFF. In nucleotides, the CDR3 is TGCGCCAGCAGTCGAACTGCAGGGGCAATGAACACTGAAGCTTTCTTT. J is TRBJ1-1 and V is TRBV5-1; the D gene is possibly TRBD1 (6 bases). The ends were cut back, 5 bases at V and 0 bases at J, with 17 bases in the middle. Germline V gene data show CDR1 as SGHRS and CDR2 as YFSETQ. The CDR3 is 16 amino acids. Complete variable domain (other parts from reference TRBV5-1 and TRBJ1-1): KAGVTQTPRYLIKTRGQQVTLSCSPISGHRSVSWYQQTPGQGLQFLFEYFSETQRNKGNFPGRFSGRQFSNSRSEMNVSTLELGDSALYLCASSRTAGAMNTEAFFGQGTRLTVV.

V is TRBV24-1 and J is TRBJ2-7; D possibly corresponds to TRBD1 (6 bases). The CDR3 extends over 12 amino acids. The V and J ends lost 5 bases and 2 bases respectively, with 6 bases between them. Germline CDR1 reads KGHDR; CDR2 reads SFDVKD. This CDR3 is CATSGQAYEQYF. CDR3 nucleotides: TGTGCCACCAGTGGACAGGCCTACGAGCAGTACTTC.

The J gene is TRBJ2-3, the V gene TRBV5-1; no clear D gene. Germline-derived CDR1 and CDR2 are SGHRS and YFSETQ. Trimming pared 3 bases from V and 0 bases from J, leaving 8 bases between. The CDR3 spans 14 residues. CDR3 bases: TGCGCCAGCAGCTCGGTGACTAGCACAGATACGCAGTATTTT. Protein: CASSSVTSTDTQYF.

The chain recombines TRBV28 with TRBJ1-4; no reliable D call. Per the germline V gene, CDR1 is MDHEN and CDR2 is SYDVKM. Trimming cost V 2 bases and J 12 bases, with 10 bases left between them. The CDR3 consists of 12 residues. The chain's CDR3 is CASSLVPFELFF. In DNA, the CDR3 is TGTGCCAGCAGTTTAGTCCCTTTTGAACTGTTTTTT.

V usage is TRBV30 and J usage is TRBJ1-2, with 7 bases lining up with TRBD1. Germline values: CDR1 GTSNPN, CDR2 SVGIG (reference sequence). Losses at the gene ends were 4 bases for V and 4 bases for J; bases not matched to a gene: 6. There are 13 residues in the CDR3. CDR3 sequence: CAWISTGTYGYTF. Written as DNA, the CDR3 is TGTGCCTGGATCTCGACAGGGACCTATGGCTACACCTTC.

J is TRBJ1-1 and V is TRBV28; a weak D match, TRBD1 (5 bases). Germline V lookup: CDR1 MDHEN, CDR2 SYDVKM. The CDR3 is made up of 14 amino acids. Trimming cost V 2 bases and J 0 bases, with 7 bases left between them. In DNA form, the CDR3 reads TGTGCCAGCAGTTTACCAGGGCTGAACACTGAAGCTTTCTTT. Translating gives CASSLPGLNTEAFF.

The rearrangement joins TRBV6-5 to TRBJ1-2; D ambiguous. The CDR3 is 12 residues long. V was clipped by 2 bases and J by 5 bases, with 6 bases between them. Germline loops: CDR1 MNHEY, CDR2 SVGAGI. The CDR3 DNA sequence: TGTGCCAGCAGTTACCGAGGGTATGGCTACACCTTC. Encoded protein: CASSYRGYGYTF.

Turning to this clone: Other DNA sequences in this specimen translate into the identical CDR3. V and J are TRBV9 and TRBJ2-7, with 10 bases aligning to TRBD1. CDR3 size: 14 residues. Trimming took 2 bases from V and 3 from J; bases not matched to a gene: 2. The germline V gene encodes CDR1 SGDLS and CDR2 YYNGEE. The CDR3 sequence is CASSVGTGVYEQYF. CDR3 DNA sequence: TGTGCCAGCAGCGTCGGGACAGGGGTCTACGAGCAGTACTTC.

The chain uses TRBV14 and TRBJ2-1, with 7 positions matching TRBD2. Trimming removed 4 bases from V and 6 bases from J; junction bases left unmatched: 9. The CDR3 contains 15 residues. Germline values: CDR1 SGHDN, CDR2 FVKESK. The CDR3 here is CASSRDKRGGNEQFF. The CDR3 bases are TGTGCCAGCAGCCGAGACAAGCGGGGCGGCAATGAGCAGTTCTTC.